The entry below gives a single T cell receptor (beta chain) sequence along with its context. Its antigen is undetermined. These data belong to a study of beta chain features in type 1 diabetes. The overall study: Under 110,000,000 sorted cells were examined across all samples.

Every isolated RNA sample was fully reverse transcribed, so sequencing captured expressed TCRB transcripts. Measured with immunoSEQ multiplex PCR; TCRdb has only the in-frame clones, and not every one. The data contain roughly 300,000 clones, around 9.7% of them singletons. Germline CDR1 SGHTA, CDR2 FQGNSA. V lost 5 bases and J 5 bases, leaving 12 bases between the germline ends. The CDR3 has 13 amino acids. Study-level points and caveats: Cells expressing TCR highly could be over-represented by cDNA sequencing. In type 1 diabetes patients, VDJ junctions had fewer insertions; deletions at these junctions were more frequent. Among all four CD4+ subsets, Type 1 diabetes patients had TCRB CDR3s that were moderately but significantly shorter.

The specimen was central memory CD4+ T cells from blood. This TCR was recovered from a man between 25 and 39 years old with type 1 diabetes. V gene TRBV7-2 combines with J gene TRBJ1-1; D gene uncertain. CDR3 sequence reads: CASSPFGGTEAFF. For the CDR3, the DNA is TGTGCCAGCAGCCCGTTCGGAGGAACTGAAGCTTTCTTT.